This T cell receptor beta chain came from a study of cytomegalovirus exposure and HLA in healthy donors. The CDR3 sequence is 15 residues long. Looked up from germline, CDR1 is SGHRS and CDR2 is YFSETQ. V lost 7 bases to trimming and J lost 1 base; unmatched junction nucleotides: 7. Study-wide points: Some public TCRs appeared in many individuals, while most sequences were rare. Investigators reported some 150 TCR beta chains as tied to cytomegalovirus. A classifier reportedly called cytomegalovirus status with high sensitivity and specificity.

Profiled with immunoSEQ multiplex PCR; TCRdb holds only in-frame clones, not every one. Here the sample spans over 110,000 clones, less than 90% being singletons. A word on this clone: Its antigen is unknown.

The chain carries TRBV5-1 and TRBJ2-3; 9 bases are shared with TRBD1. Specimen: PBMCs. This sequence originates from a man aged 18 to 29 in good health and CMV-seronegative. CDR3 DNA sequence: TGCGCCAGCCTAAACAGGGGGCTGGGCACAGATACGCAGTATTTT. This sequence encodes CASLNRGLGTDTQYF.